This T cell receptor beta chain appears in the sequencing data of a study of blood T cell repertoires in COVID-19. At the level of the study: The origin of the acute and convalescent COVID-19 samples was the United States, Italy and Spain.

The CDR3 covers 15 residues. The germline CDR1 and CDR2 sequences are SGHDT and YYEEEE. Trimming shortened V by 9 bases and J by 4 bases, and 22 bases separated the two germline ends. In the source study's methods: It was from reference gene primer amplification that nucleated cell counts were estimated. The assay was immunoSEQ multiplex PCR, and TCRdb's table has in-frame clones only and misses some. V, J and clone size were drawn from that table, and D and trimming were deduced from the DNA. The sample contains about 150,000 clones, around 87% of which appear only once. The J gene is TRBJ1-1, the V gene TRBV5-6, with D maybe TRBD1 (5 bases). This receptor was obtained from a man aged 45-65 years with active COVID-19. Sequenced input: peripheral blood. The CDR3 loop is CATTILGEAGTEAFF. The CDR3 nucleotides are TGTGCCACCACGATTCTGGGGGAGGCAGGCACTGAAGCTTTCTTT.